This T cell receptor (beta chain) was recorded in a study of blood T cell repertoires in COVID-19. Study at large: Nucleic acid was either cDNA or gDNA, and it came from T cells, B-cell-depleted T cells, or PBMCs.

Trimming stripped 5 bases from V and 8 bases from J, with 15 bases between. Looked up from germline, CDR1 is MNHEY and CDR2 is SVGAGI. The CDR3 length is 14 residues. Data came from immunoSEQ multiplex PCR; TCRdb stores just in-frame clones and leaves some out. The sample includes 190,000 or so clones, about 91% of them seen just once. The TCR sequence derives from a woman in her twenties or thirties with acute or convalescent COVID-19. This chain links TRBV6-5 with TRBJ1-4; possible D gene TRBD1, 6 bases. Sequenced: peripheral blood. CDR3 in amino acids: CASSQTGGGEKLFF. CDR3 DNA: TGTGCCAGCAGTCAGACAGGTGGGGGCGAAAAACTGTTTTTT.